This TCR beta chain derives from a study of CD4 T cells in relation to SARS-CoV-2 and coronaviruses. The study, taken as a whole, reports: Compared with monoreactive clones, crossreactive clones showed significantly weaker SARS-CoV-2 expansion.

The V gene's germline CDR1 is LGHDT and CDR2 YNNKEL (reference sequence). V lost 6 bases and J lost 1; bases outside the gene matches: 11. The CDR3 runs to 16 residues. About this clone: Its antigen remains unidentified.

The unexposed donors gave CD4+ T cells in about 2010-2019, prior to COVID-19. Generated by immunoSEQ multiplex PCR, the TCRdb table keeps only in-frame clones and is missing some. The sample lists 60,000 to 80,000 clones, 87% occurring once. The gene calls are TRBV3-1 (or the pseudogene TRBV3-2) and TRBJ1-1; 7 bases align to TRBD1. The sample consisted of memory CD4+ T cells from PBMCs. The sequence was collected from a human donor in good health. The CDR3 reads CASRDHQGGKNTEAFF. CDR3 nucleotide sequence: TGTGCCAGCAGAGATCACCAAGGGGGCAAGAACACTGAAGCTTTCTTT.